The 9 T cell receptor beta chains given below trace back to one sample, sequenced in a study of T cell responses to AZD1222 COVID-19 vaccine. Assay used: immunoSEQ multiplex PCR; TCRdb lists only in-frame clones, some missing. The data show 100,000 to 150,000 clones, with just under 95% seen just once and approximately 7% held by the top ten. The sequencing used peripheral blood, collected on day 0 of AZD1222 vaccination. These receptor sequences come from an adult in good health.

V usage is TRBV19 and J usage is TRBJ2-3, with a possible D match to TRBD2 (6 bases). Germline assignment: CDR1 LNHDA and CDR2 SQIVND (reference sequence). The CDR3 loop spans 15 amino acids. V was cut by 7 bases and J by 4 bases, with 18 bases left in between. The CDR3 DNA follows: TGTGCCAGTACCCTGCGGGCAGGGAGGCCAGATACGCAGTATTTT. Translated: CASTLRAGRPDTQYF.

The chain joins TRBV30 to TRBJ1-2; 8 bases agree with TRBD1. From germline, CDR1 is GTSNPN and CDR2 SVGIG (reference sequence). V shed 1 base, J shed 9 bases, and the junction held 7 bases outside the gene matches. The CDR3 consists of 13 residues. CDR3 sequence (DNA): TGTGCCTGGAGTGAGACAGGGGTTGGGAGCTACACCTTC. This sequence encodes CAWSETGVGSYTF.

V usage is TRBV6-5 and J usage is TRBJ1-5; D is unclear. CDR1 and CDR2 (germline): MNHEY, SVGAGI. V was cut by 4 bases and J by 1 base, with 8 bases left in between. The CDR3 runs to 14 residues. The CDR3 sequence is CASSSVRSNQPQHF. The CDR3 coding sequence is TGTGCCAGCAGTTCAGTGAGAAGCAATCAGCCCCAGCATTTT.

This chain uses TRBV4-3 with TRBJ1-2, with TRBD1 matching 7 bases. The J segment lost 7 bases and the V segment lost 2 bases, leaving 10 bases of the junction unmatched. The CDR3 loop spans 15 amino acids. Germline CDR1 reads LGHNA; CDR2 reads YSLEER. The CDR3 protein is CASSQLTGNAGGYTF. For the CDR3, the DNA is TGCGCCAGCAGCCAACTGACAGGGAACGCCGGTGGCTACACCTTC.

The V gene is TRBV11-3, the J gene TRBJ2-1; 14 nucleotides align to TRBD2. Germline V gene sequence: CDR1 SGHNT, CDR2 YENEEA. The CDR3 length is 15 residues. With 10 bases clipped from V and 7 bases from J, the junction kept 9 bases outside the gene matches. CDR3 amino acids: CATSPGLAGVNEQFF. As DNA, the CDR3 is TGTGCCACCTCGCCGGGACTAGCGGGAGTTAATGAGCAGTTCTTC.

The chain links TRBV5-8 to TRBJ2-3; D is possibly TRBD2 (5 bases). CDR1 is SGHTS, CDR2 YDEGEE, per germline. The CDR3 sequence is 12 residues long. Trimming removed 4 bases from V and 3 bases from J, with 6 bases in between. In DNA, the CDR3 is TGTGCCAGCAGCCGAGGGACAGATACGCAGTATTTT. It specifies CASSRGTDTQYF.

The chain joins TRBV5-6 to TRBJ1-4; D is unclear. The germline gives CDR1 SGHDT, CDR2 YYEEEE. V was pared by 2 bases and J by 0 bases, with 11 bases between. The CDR3 has 16 residues. CDR3 sequence: CASSLFSRTTNEKLFF. The CDR3 DNA reads as TGTGCCAGCAGCTTATTTAGTAGAACAACTAATGAAAAACTGTTTTTT.

The chain has TRBV3-1 (or the pseudogene TRBV3-2) and TRBJ1-2, with TRBD1 identical over 9 bases. Trimming removed 2 bases from V and 4 bases from J; junction bases left unmatched: 2. The CDR3 loop spans 14 amino acids. Germline CDR1 is LGHDT and CDR2 is YNNKEL (reference sequence). The CDR3 protein is CASSQLGQGYGYTF. The CDR3 DNA is TGTGCCAGCAGCCAACTGGGACAGGGCTATGGCTACACCTTC.

The chain has TRBV5-5 and TRBJ2-5; tentatively, D is TRBD2 (5 bases). The V end lost 4 bases, the J end lost 5 bases, and 18 bases lay between the germline ends. Germline V lookup: CDR1 SGHKS, CDR2 YYEKEE (reference sequence). This CDR3 region has 15 residues. CDR3 coding DNA: TGTGCCAGCAGCCCTAGCCCCGGTAATTTTGAGACCCAGTACTTC. It is translated as CASSPSPGNFETQYF.